This TCR beta chain was found in a study of T cells in Graves' hyperthyroidism and ophthalmopathy. Amplification of TCR beta CDR3 regions was performed using RNA transcripts as template. First-round RT-PCR targeting the TCR CDR3 was performed with the HTBI primer set. TCRdb re-analysed the multiplex PCR reads in MiXCR, keeping a single row per CDR3 protein. The data hold hundreds of thousands of distinct CDR3 sequences, with about half observed a single time. Graves' hyperthyroidism is called stable when ophthalmopathy does not progress within 18 months. Subjects aged 18 to 65 presented with newly diagnosed hyperthyroidism of less than 2 months' duration. General observations from the study: The blood repertoire included most of the expanded thyroid clonotypes above 0.001.

Comment on this clonotype: Its antigen remains unknown.

Germline CDR1 reads SQVTM; CDR2 reads ANQGSEA. The CDR3 spans 17 residues. V was clipped by 1 base and J by 3 bases, with 22 bases between them. The sequencing sample was made of peripheral blood or thyroid tissue (not recorded which). This clonotype was obtained from a woman aged 18-29 years with Graves' hyperthyroidism. The chain carries TRBV29-1 and TRBJ2-7, with a possible D match to TRBD1 (6 bases). The CDR3 loop reads CSVEGRDGVRGSYEQYF. The CDR3 nucleotides read TGCAGCGTTGAAGGCAGGGATGGTGTCAGGGGCAGCTACGAGCAGTACTTC.